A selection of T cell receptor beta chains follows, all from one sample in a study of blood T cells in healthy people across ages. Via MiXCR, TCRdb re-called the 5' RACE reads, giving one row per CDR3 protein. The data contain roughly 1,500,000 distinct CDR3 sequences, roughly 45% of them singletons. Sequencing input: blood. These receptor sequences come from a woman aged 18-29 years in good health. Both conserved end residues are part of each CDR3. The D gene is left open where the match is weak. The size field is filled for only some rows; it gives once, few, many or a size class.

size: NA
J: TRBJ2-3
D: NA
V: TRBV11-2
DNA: TGTGCCAGCAGCCCCCGGGCCCTAATCACAGATACGCAGTATTTT
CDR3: CASSPRALITDTQYF

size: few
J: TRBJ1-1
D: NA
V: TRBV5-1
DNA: TGCGCCAGCAGCTCGGAGGGGCGGTACACTGAAGCTTTCTTT
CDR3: CASSSEGRYTEAFF

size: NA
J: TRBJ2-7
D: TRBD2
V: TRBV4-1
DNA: TGCGCCAGCAGCCAAACGACTAGCGGGGAATCCTACGAGCAGTACTTC
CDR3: CASSQTTSGESYEQYF

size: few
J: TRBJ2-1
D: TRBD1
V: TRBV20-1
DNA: TGCAGTGCTGACAGGGTCCGGGCGGGCGTAAATGAGCAGTTCTTC
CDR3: CSADRVRAGVNEQFF

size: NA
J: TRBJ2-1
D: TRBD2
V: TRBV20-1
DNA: TGCAGTGCTGGACTAGCGGATATCAATGAGCAGTTCTTC
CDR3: CSAGLADINEQFF

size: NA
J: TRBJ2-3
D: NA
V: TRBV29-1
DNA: TGCAGCGTTGCCCTAGACGGGCGGAGTGCAGATACGCAGTATTTT
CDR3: CSVALDGRSADTQYF

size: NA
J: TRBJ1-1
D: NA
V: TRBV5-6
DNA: TGTGCCAGCAGCTCGTCTGTGGGGAACACTGAAGCTTTCTTT
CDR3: CASSSSVGNTEAFF

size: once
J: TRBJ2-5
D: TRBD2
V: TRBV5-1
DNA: TGCGCCAGCAGCTTGAATAGCGGGGGCCTCTACAATGAGCAGTACTTC
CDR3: CASSLNSGGLYNEQYF

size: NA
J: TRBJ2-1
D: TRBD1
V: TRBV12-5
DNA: TGTGCTAGTGGTTTGGTAGTGGGACAGGGGAATAATGAGCAGTTCTTC
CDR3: CASGLVVGQGNNEQFF

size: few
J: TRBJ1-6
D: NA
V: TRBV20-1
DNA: TGCAGTGCTAGAGTCCGGAGTCTCGGTCAAAACGATTCACCCCTCCACTTT
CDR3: CSARVRSLGQNDSPLHF

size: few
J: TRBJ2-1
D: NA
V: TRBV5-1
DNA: TGCGCCAGCAGCTTGGGATGGACTGACCGCTCCTACAATGAGCAGTTCTTC
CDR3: CASSLGWTDRSYNEQFF

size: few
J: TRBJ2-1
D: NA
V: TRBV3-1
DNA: TGTGCCAGCAGCCCCCGGGGGTTGGAGGGCAATGAGCAGTTCTTC
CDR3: CASSPRGLEGNEQFF

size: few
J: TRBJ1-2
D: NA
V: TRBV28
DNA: TGTGCCAGCAGTTTCCGGGACGCCTATGGCTACACCTTC
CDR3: CASSFRDAYGYTF

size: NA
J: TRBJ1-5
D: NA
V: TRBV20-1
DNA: TGCAGTGCTAGAGAGGGGGGTAAAGGCTCTATATTGAGCAATCAGCCCCAGCATTTT
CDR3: CSAREGGKGSILSNQPQHF

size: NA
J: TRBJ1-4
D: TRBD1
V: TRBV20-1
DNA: TGCAGTGCTGTAGCCGGGACAGTGGGCGAAAAACTGTTTTTT
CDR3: CSAVAGTVGEKLFF

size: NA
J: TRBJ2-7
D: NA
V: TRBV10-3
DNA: TGTGCCATCACCCCGGCAGGGAGTTCCTACGAGCAGTACTTC
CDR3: CAITPAGSSYEQYF

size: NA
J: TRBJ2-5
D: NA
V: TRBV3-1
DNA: TGTGCCAGCAGCCCGACGAACGTGGTAGCGGTGGAGACCCAGTACTTC
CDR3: CASSPTNVVAVETQYF

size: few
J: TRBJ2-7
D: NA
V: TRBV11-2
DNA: TGTGCCAGCAGCCCCAGTGTTGAATCGGGGCGGGAGCAGTACTTC
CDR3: CASSPSVESGREQYF

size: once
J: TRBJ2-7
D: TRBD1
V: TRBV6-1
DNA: TGTGCCAGCAGTACCCGGGACAGCCCGTCCTACGAGCAGTACTTC
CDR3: CASSTRDSPSYEQYF

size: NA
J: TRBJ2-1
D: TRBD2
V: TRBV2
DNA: TGTGCCAGCAGTGACCTGGGGACTGGCGGGAGAAATGAGCAGTTCTTC
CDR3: CASSDLGTGGRNEQFF

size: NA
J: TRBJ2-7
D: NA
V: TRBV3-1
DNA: TGTGCCAGCAGCCAGGCAGCGAACTCCTACGAGCAGTACTTC
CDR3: CASSQAANSYEQYF

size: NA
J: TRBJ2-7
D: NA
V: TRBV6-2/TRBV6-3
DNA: TGTGCCAGCAGGGACTACAACAGGGTAGGTGAGCAGTACTTC
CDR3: CASRDYNRVGEQYF

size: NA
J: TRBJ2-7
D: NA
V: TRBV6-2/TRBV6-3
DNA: TGTGCCAGCACGAAGGGGGGGATATCCTACGAGCAGTACTTC
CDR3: CASTKGGISYEQYF

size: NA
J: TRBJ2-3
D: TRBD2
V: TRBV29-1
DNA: TGCAGCGTCTTGACTAGCGGGGGTAGCACAGATACGCAGTATTTT
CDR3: CSVLTSGGSTDTQYF

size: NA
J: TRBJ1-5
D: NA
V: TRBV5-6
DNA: TGTGCCAGCAGCGGGGGACCGGGACCCGCGCCCCAGCATTTT
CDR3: CASSGGPGPAPQHF

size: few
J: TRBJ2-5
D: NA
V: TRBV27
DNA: TGTGCCAGCAGTTGGAAGGGCTCAGAGACCCAGTACTTC
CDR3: CASSWKGSETQYF

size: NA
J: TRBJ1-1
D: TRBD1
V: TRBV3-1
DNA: TGTGCCAGCAGCCCCTCACAGGGGGCGGCAAACACTGAAGCTTTCTTT
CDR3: CASSPSQGAANTEAFF

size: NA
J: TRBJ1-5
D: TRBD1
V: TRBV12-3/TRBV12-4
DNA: TGTGCCAGCAGCAGAGGGACAGGCCACAATCAGCCCCAGCATTTT
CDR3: CASSRGTGHNQPQHF

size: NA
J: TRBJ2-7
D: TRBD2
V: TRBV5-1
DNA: TGCGCCAGCAGCTTAAGGACTAGCGGGAGCTACGAGCCGTACTTC
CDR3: CASSLRTSGSYEPYF

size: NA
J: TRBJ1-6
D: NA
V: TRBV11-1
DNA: TGTGCCAGCAGCTTAGAGGATGGCAGCTATTCACCCCTCCACTTT
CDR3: CASSLEDGSYSPLHF

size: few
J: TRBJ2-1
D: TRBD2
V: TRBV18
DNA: TGTGCCAGCTCACCAAGGAAGGAGCGGGAGTTTTACAATGAGCAGTTCTTT
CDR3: CASSPRKEREFYNEQFF